One sample yielded the 20 T cell receptor beta chains listed below, sequenced in a study of control samples from healthy donors and cancer patients. Produced via immunoSEQ multiplex PCR; TCRdb's table is partial and in-frame only. The sample yields 120,000 or so clones, roughly nine tenths seen once. Sequencing was performed on blood. The receptor source for this set is a young woman in good health.

The CDR3 is CASSADGTGNYEQYF. The CDR3 DNA follows: TGTGCCAGCAGCGCCGACGGGACAGGAAATTACGAGCAGTACTTC. The chain recombines TRBV5-6 with TRBJ2-7; 8 nucleotides align to TRBD1. V was clipped by 4 bases and J by 4 bases; unmatched bases: 10. This CDR3 contains 15 residues. Germline V gives CDR1 SGHDT, CDR2 YYEEEE. Based on the CDR3 plus reference TRBV5-6 and TRBJ2-7, the full variable domain is DAGVTQSPTHLIKTRGQQVTLRCSPKSGHDTVSWYQQALGQGPQFIFQYYEEEERQRGNFPDRFSGHQFPNYSSELNVNALLLGDSALYLCASSADGTGNYEQYFGPGTRLTVT.

The rearrangement links TRBV24-1 to TRBJ1-5; D is unresolved. Germline V gives CDR1 KGHDR, CDR2 SFDVKD. The CDR3 runs to 13 residues. V gave up 2 bases and J gave up 9 bases, with 10 bases separating them. CDR3 DNA: TGTGCCACCAGTGATTCTGACGGAATGCCCCAGCATTTT. Its protein product is CATSDSDGMPQHF.

This rearrangement joins TRBV6-4 to TRBJ2-7; TRBD1 aligns across 7 bases. The V gene's germline CDR1 is MRHNA and CDR2 SNTAGT. There are 14 residues in the CDR3. V trimming: 6 bases; J trimming: 2 bases; junction bases outside the gene matches: 7. CDR3 loop: CASRGDRDAYEQYF. Written as DNA, the CDR3 is TGTGCCAGCAGAGGTGACAGGGATGCCTACGAGCAGTACTTC.

The chain is built from TRBV6-5 and TRBJ1-2; TRBD1 agrees at 10 bases. Germline CDR1 is MNHEY and CDR2 is SVGAGI. V lost 2 bases, J lost 2 bases, and 5 bases stayed unmatched. This CDR3 is 16 amino acids long. The CDR3 spells CASSYIRTGGNYGYTF. CDR3 nucleotide sequence: TGTGCCAGCAGTTACATCCGGACAGGGGGAAACTATGGCTACACCTTC.

This chain uses TRBV30 with TRBJ2-7; D gene unclear. Trimming took 1 base from V and 6 from J, leaving 10 bases between them. Germline loops: CDR1 GTSNPN, CDR2 SVGIG (reference sequence). The CDR3 spans 12 residues. CDR3 nucleotides: TGTGCCTGGAGTGGCAGCGCGGTCGAGCAGTACTTC. Protein sequence: CAWSGSAVEQYF.

The V gene is TRBV14, the J gene TRBJ1-2; D is ambiguous. The CDR3 contains 15 residues. The germline gives CDR1 SGHDN, CDR2 FVKESK. With 4 bases removed from V and 2 bases from J, the gap between germline ends came to 14 bases. The CDR3 reads CASSPSTRLNYGYTF. Here the CDR3 DNA reads TGTGCCAGCAGCCCTTCGACAAGGTTAAACTATGGCTACACCTTC.

The rearrangement links TRBV4-3 to TRBJ1-4; D gene ambiguous. Looked up from germline, CDR1 is LGHNA and CDR2 is YSLEER. The CDR3 is 16 amino acids. V was trimmed by 1 base and J by 0 bases, leaving 9 bases between them. CDR3 sequence reads: CASSQAHGATNEKLFF. CDR3 coding DNA: TGCGCCAGCAGCCAAGCACACGGGGCAACTAATGAAAAACTGTTTTTT.

The chain couples TRBV5-4 to TRBJ1-6, with a possible D match to TRBD1 (5 bases). Germline CDR1 and CDR2: SGHNT and YYREEE (reference sequence). Trimming left V 5 bases short and J 9 bases short, with 12 bases between. The CDR3 spans 13 residues. The CDR3: CASRRDVGSPLHF. The CDR3 nucleotides read TGTGCCAGCAGGCGGGACGTAGGTTCACCCCTCCACTTT.

The chain uses TRBV7-2 and TRBJ1-4; D may be TRBD1 (5 bases). This CDR3 has 15 residues. Deletions cut 1 base from V and 4 bases from J, with 10 bases between. The germline CDR1 and CDR2 sequences are SGHTA and FQGNSA. The CDR3 DNA reads TGTGCCAGCAGCTTAGAGACAGTTCTTAATGAAAAACTGTTTTTT. Protein product: CASSLETVLNEKLFF.

The chain recombines TRBV19 with TRBJ1-2; D ambiguous. This CDR3 region has 13 residues. CDR1 is LNHDA and CDR2 is SQIVND in the germline V gene (reference sequence). Deletions cut 3 bases from V and 4 bases from J, with 9 bases between. CDR3 DNA sequence: TGTGCCAGTAGTATCCCTGGTTCCTATGGCTACACCTTC. It yields the protein CASSIPGSYGYTF.

This chain uses TRBV19 with TRBJ1-2; maybe TRBD1 (6 bases). V was shortened by 5 bases and J by 3 bases, with 13 bases between the two germline ends. Germline assignment: CDR1 LNHDA and CDR2 SQIVND (reference sequence). CDR3 size: 14 residues. The chain's CDR3 is CASSATDRYYGYTF. CDR3 bases: TGTGCCAGTAGTGCCACGGACAGATACTATGGCTACACCTTC. The full variable domain, rest sourced from reference TRBV19 and TRBJ1-2, is DGGITQSPKYLFRKEGQNVTLSCEQNLNHDAMYWYRQDPGQGLRLIYYSQIVNDFQKGDIAEGYSVSREKKESFPLTVTSAQKNPTAFYLCASSATDRYYGYTFGSGTRLTVV.

This chain joins TRBV7-9 and TRBJ1-1, with 10 bases aligning to TRBD1. From germline, CDR1 is SEHNR and CDR2 FQNEAQ (reference sequence). V shed 5 bases and J 5 bases; nucleotides not matched to a gene: 8. This CDR3 has 15 amino acids. The CDR3 nucleotides are TGTGCCAGCAGCCCTGACAGGGGGCGGGGGACTGAAGCTTTCTTT. It yields the protein CASSPDRGRGTEAFF.

V usage is TRBV6-2 or TRBV6-3 and J usage is TRBJ1-5, with 10 bases fitting TRBD1. Germline V gives CDR1 MNHEY, CDR2 SVGEGT. After removal of 0 bases from V and 0 bases from J, the junction contained 8 bases not matched to a gene. The CDR3 is 19 amino acids. The chain's CDR3 is CASSYSRDRGAYSNQPQHF. As DNA, the CDR3 is TGTGCCAGCAGTTACTCGAGGGACAGGGGAGCTTATAGCAATCAGCCCCAGCATTTT.

The J gene is TRBJ2-1, the V gene TRBV7-9; 8 nucleotides match TRBD1. The germline CDR1 and CDR2 sequences are SEHNR and FQNEAQ (reference sequence). V lost 4 bases, J lost 6 bases, and 5 bases stayed unmatched. This CDR3 spans 14 amino acids. In nucleotides, the CDR3 is TGTGCCAGCAGCTCGGGACAGGATTTCAATGAGCAGTTCTTC. Amino acid sequence: CASSSGQDFNEQFF.

The chain carries TRBV4-2 and TRBJ1-2; the D is unclear. Germline V gene sequence: CDR1 LGHNA, CDR2 YNFKEQ. This CDR3 is 14 amino acids long. V was shortened by 0 bases and J by 2 bases, with 7 bases between the two germline ends. The CDR3 nucleotides are TGTGCCAGCAGCCAAGATGGAGGGAACTATGGCTACACCTTC. Protein sequence: CASSQDGGNYGYTF.

The CDR3 nucleotides read TGTGCCAGCAGTGGGCCATATCTCGGGTACGAGCAGTACTTC. Encoded protein: CASSGPYLGYEQYF. This sequence joins TRBV28 and TRBJ2-7; D not resolved. The CDR3 is made up of 14 amino acids. V shed 5 bases and J shed 4 bases, with 15 bases lying between them. Germline CDR1 and CDR2: MDHEN and SYDVKM.

The rearrangement joins TRBV30 to TRBJ1-2, with a weak D call TRBD1 (5 bases). V lost 1 base, J lost 8 bases, and 14 bases lay in between. Germline CDR1 GTSNPN, CDR2 SVGIG (reference sequence). The CDR3 length is 13 residues. This chain's CDR3 is CAWSERGARGYTF. CDR3 coding DNA: TGTGCCTGGAGTGAGAGGGGAGCGCGCGGCTACACCTTC.

The chain links TRBV10-3 to TRBJ2-7; 11 bases are shared with TRBD2. The CDR3 sequence is 14 residues long. CDR1 and CDR2 from the germline V gene are ENHRY and SYGVKD. After removal of 5 bases from V and 7 bases from J, the junction contained 7 bases not matched to a gene. DNA of the CDR3: TGTGCCATCAGTCAACTAGCGGGGGAGCGGGAGCAGTACTTC. It is translated as CAISQLAGEREQYF.

The rearrangement uses TRBV19 and TRBJ2-7; D may be TRBD1 or TRBD2 (5 bases each). This CDR3 region has 14 residues. V was cut by 5 bases and J by 1 base, with 12 bases left in between. Germline V CDR1 and CDR2: LNHDA, SQIVND (reference sequence). The CDR3 nucleotides are TGTGCCAGTAGTCTCCGGGACGGGTCCTACGAGCAGTACTTC. Translating it yields CASSLRDGSYEQYF.

CDR3 loop: CATRSSYNEQFF. In nucleotides, the CDR3 is TGTGCCACCCGAAGCTCCTACAATGAGCAGTTCTTC. The rearrangement uses TRBV24-1 and TRBJ2-1; D is ambiguous. CDR1 is KGHDR, CDR2 SFDVKD, per germline. The CDR3 is 12 residues long. Deletions cut 9 bases from V and 0 bases from J, with 5 bases between.